A single sample gave rise to the 23 T cell receptor beta chains below, sequenced in a study of CD8 T cells in Susac syndrome (dated by TCRdb to between 2017 and 2020). The library was prepared using the immunoSEQ multiplex PCR assay. RNA was extracted with the RNeasy kit and roughly 0.45 to 1 ug was reverse transcribed using random hexamers. Using fastp at Q25 and MiXCR, TCRdb reprocessed the public reads and kept productive beta chains. Each CDR3 protein appears once, grouped with its most common genes and DNA. The sample table lists some 180,000 distinct CDR3 sequences, 90% to 95% of them with a count of one. The top ten clones comprise 0.1% to 0.12% of the sample. Sequencing was done on a sample of CD4+ T cells from PBMCs. These receptor sequences come from a human donor in good health.

V gene TRBV3-1 combines with J gene TRBJ2-7; maybe TRBD2 (6 bases). Per germline, CDR1 LGHDT and CDR2 YNNKEL (reference sequence). This CDR3 comprises 15 residues. Trimming took 0 bases from V and 4 from J, leaving 13 bases between them. CDR3: CASSQDQRVRYEQYV. CDR3 in DNA: TGTGCCAGCAGCCAAGACCAGCGGGTCCGATACGAGCAGTACGTC.

The chain couples TRBV9 to TRBJ2-3, with 7 bases identical to TRBD2. Germline trimming cut 0 bases from V and 3 bases from J; bases unmatched to any gene: 7. The CDR3 has 16 amino acids. Germline V gene data show CDR1 as SGDLS and CDR2 as YYNGEE. The CDR3 region is CASSVAPSGMTDTQYF. CDR3 in DNA: TGTGCCAGCAGCGTAGCCCCTAGCGGTATGACAGATACGCAGTATTTT.

The chain joins TRBV11-2 to TRBJ1-4, with 11 bases lining up with TRBD1. The CDR3 consists of 16 residues. The germline CDR1 and CDR2 sequences are SGHAT and FQNNGV. V was pared by 5 bases and J by 8 bases, with 10 bases of the junction left unmatched. The CDR3: CASSPLSGTGGEKLFF. CDR3 in DNA: TGTGCCAGCAGCCCACTATCCGGGACAGGGGGAGAAAAACTGTTTTTT.

The chain joins TRBV2 to TRBJ2-3; the D call may be TRBD1 or TRBD2 (5 bases each). Germline V gene sequence: CDR1 SNHLY, CDR2 FYNNEI. The CDR3 is made up of 14 amino acids. Trimming shortened V by 5 bases and J by 7 bases, and 16 bases separated the two germline ends. This CDR3 is CASSIPGAANTQYF. DNA of the CDR3: TGTGCCAGCAGTATCCCCGGGGCCGCAAATACGCAGTATTTT. The variable domain in full, completed from reference TRBV2 and TRBJ2-3, reads EPEVTQTPSHQVTQMGQEVILRCVPISNHLYFYWYRQILGQKVEFLVSFYNNEISEKSEIFDDQFSVERPDGSNFTLKIRSTKLEDSAMYFCASSIPGAANTQYFGPGTRLTVL.

This chain uses TRBV7-9 with TRBJ1-2; D is possibly TRBD1 (5 bases). There are 13 residues in the CDR3. V lost 3 bases to trimming and J lost 8 bases, with 13 bases between them. The germline V gene has CDR1 SEHNR and CDR2 FQNEAQ (reference sequence). In DNA, the CDR3 is TGTGCCAGCAGCTTGGTGGCCGGGACGGGCTACACCTTC. Translation gives CASSLVAGTGYTF.

The chain combines TRBV6-1 with TRBJ2-7; 10 bases are shared with TRBD2. Germline V CDR1 and CDR2: MNHNS, SASEGT. Trimming removed 3 bases from V and 5 bases from J; junction bases left unmatched: 4. The length of the CDR3 is 14 residues. CDR3 protein: CASSDTGTSDEQYF. As DNA, the CDR3 is TGTGCCAGCAGTGATACCGGGACTAGCGACGAGCAGTACTTC.

The chain carries TRBV13 and TRBJ2-5; D assignment may be TRBD1 or TRBD2 (6 bases each). The CDR3 runs to 14 residues. Trimming shortened V by 5 bases and J by 2 bases, and 12 bases separated the two germline ends. CDR1 and CDR2 (germline): PRHDT, FYEKMQ (reference sequence). The CDR3 region has the DNA TGTGCCAGCAGCCGGCGGGACAAGCAAGAGACCCAGTACTTC. This translates into CASSRRDKQETQYF.

This clonotype was seen once. The chain is built from TRBV29-1 and TRBJ1-1, with D possibly being TRBD1 (5 bases). In germline, CDR1 is SQVTM, CDR2 ANQGSEA. Trimming took 6 bases from V and 4 from J, leaving 18 bases between them. The CDR3 is made up of 14 amino acids. The CDR3 protein is CSVTRGSVATEAFF. The CDR3 coding sequence is TGCAGCGTGACGAGGGGTTCGGTTGCCACTGAAGCTTTCTTT. Using reference TRBV29-1 and TRBJ1-1 for the parts outside the CDR3, the full variable domain is SAVISQKPSRDICQRGTSLTIQCQVDSQVTMMFWYRQQPGQSLTLIATANQGSEATYESGFVIDKFPISRPNLTFSTLTVSNMSPEDSSIYLCSVTRGSVATEAFFGQGTRLTVV.

The chain carries TRBV3-1 and TRBJ2-7, with a weak D call TRBD2 (6 bases). Trimming left V 2 bases short and J 7 bases short, with 15 bases between. CDR1 is LGHDT and CDR2 is YNNKEL in the germline V gene (reference sequence). The CDR3 has 14 residues. For the CDR3, the DNA is TGTGCCAGCAGCCAAAACGGGGGAGAGGGGGAGCAGTACTTC. Translating it yields CASSQNGGEGEQYF.

The chain uses TRBV12-3 or TRBV12-4 and TRBJ1-3, with 10 positions matching TRBD1. The CDR3 contains 18 residues. The trim removed 6 bases at V and 2 bases at J, leaving 13 bases unmatched. The CDR3 DNA reads as TGTGCCAGCAGGGACTCCGGGACAGGGGTGATGACTGGAAACACCATATATTTT. It codes for CASRDSGTGVMTGNTIYF.

In its sample, this clonotype was seen once. The rearrangement joins TRBV5-1 to TRBJ1-1; D gene unclear. The germline V gene encodes CDR1 SGHRS and CDR2 YFSETQ. Trimming took 5 bases from V and 6 from J, leaving 17 bases between them. The CDR3 length is 14 residues. As DNA, the CDR3 is TGCGCCAGCAGACACGGGAGTGATGGCTCTGAAGCTTTCTTT. Translating gives CASRHGSDGSEAFF.

The chain has TRBV18 and TRBJ2-4; D is unresolved. The V end was cut by 1 base, the J end by 9 bases, with 13 bases between. Germline CDR1 reads KGHSH; CDR2 reads LQKENI. The CDR3 consists of 14 residues. The CDR3 here is CASSPQPEYFIQYF. CDR3 DNA sequence: TGTGCCAGCTCACCACAACCGGAATATTTCATTCAGTACTTC.

V usage is TRBV3-1 and J usage is TRBJ2-1; tentatively, D is TRBD2 (6 bases). The V and J ends lost 3 bases and 7 bases respectively, with 13 bases between them. CDR1 is LGHDT, CDR2 YNNKEL, per germline (reference sequence). CDR3 length: 14 amino acids. The DNA for the CDR3 is TGTGCCAGCAGCCAGGGACTGATATCTAATGAGCAGTTCTTC. It encodes CASSQGLISNEQFF.

This chain links TRBV20-1 with TRBJ1-6, with 8 bases identical to TRBD1. The CDR3 has 18 residues. V shed 5 bases and J 0 bases; nucleotides not matched to a gene: 12. Germline V lookup: CDR1 DFQATT, CDR2 SNEGSKA (reference sequence). CDR3: CSAQTQGAFGSYNSPLHF. As DNA, the CDR3 is TGCAGTGCTCAGACCCAGGGGGCTTTCGGCTCCTATAATTCACCCCTCCACTTT.

The chain joins TRBV18 to TRBJ2-7, with 7 bases lining up with TRBD2. Germline V CDR1 and CDR2: KGHSH, LQKENI. This CDR3 is 12 amino acids long. V was pared by 1 base and J by 7 bases, with 1 base of the junction left unmatched. The CDR3 loop is CASSPLGGEQYF. The CDR3 DNA is TGTGCCAGCTCACCACTGGGGGGGGAGCAGTACTTC. The variable domain in full, with the rest retrieved from reference TRBV18 and TRBJ2-7, is NAGVMQNPRHLVRRRGQEARLRCSPMKGHSHVYWYRQLPEEGLKFMVYLQKENIIDESGMPKERFSAEFPKEGPSILRIQQVVRGDSAAYFCASSPLGGEQYFGPGTRLTVT.

The V gene is TRBV7-9, the J gene TRBJ1-3; D gene ambiguous. CDR3 length: 14 residues. Between the trimmed V and J ends, which lost 1 base and 0 bases, there was a span of 4 bases. CDR1 SEHNR and CDR2 FQNEAQ come from the germline V gene (reference sequence). DNA for the CDR3: TGTGCCAGCAGCTTAGGGCTCTCTGGAAACACCATATATTTT. Protein: CASSLGLSGNTIYF.

J is TRBJ1-1 and V is TRBV20-1, with 8 bases matching TRBD1. Germline CDR1 DFQATT, CDR2 SNEGSKA (reference sequence). J lost 11 bases, V lost 6 bases, and 8 bases had no gene match. The CDR3 spans 11 residues. CDR3 bases: TGCAGTGCGACCAGGGGGCGTCTCGCTTTCTTT. It codes for CSATRGRLAFF.

J is TRBJ1-2 and V is TRBV24-1, with D maybe TRBD1 (5 bases). V shed 5 bases and J shed 7 bases, with 10 bases lying between them. The V gene's germline CDR1 is KGHDR and CDR2 SFDVKD. There are 12 residues in the CDR3. The chain's CDR3 is CATSAGGSGYTF. CDR3 coding DNA: TGTGCCACCAGTGCCGGGGGGTCTGGCTACACCTTC.

V usage is TRBV19 and J usage is TRBJ2-5, with D possibly being TRBD2 (5 bases). Germline V CDR1 and CDR2: LNHDA, SQIVND (reference sequence). The V and J ends lost 3 bases and 2 bases respectively, with 10 bases between them. The CDR3 consists of 14 residues. The CDR3 reads CASSIGIGQETQYF. The CDR3 DNA sequence: TGTGCCAGTAGTATCGGGATTGGGCAAGAGACCCAGTACTTC.

This clonotype was seen a few times. The V and J genes are TRBV28 and TRBJ1-6; no firm D call. With 4 bases removed from V and 8 bases from J, the gap between germline ends came to 15 bases. The CDR3 consists of 15 residues. Germline V gives CDR1 MDHEN, CDR2 SYDVKM. CDR3 sequence (DNA): TGTGCCAGCAGTTCCCGCGTCTGGAGGGATTCACCCCTCCACTTT. This gives the protein CASSSRVWRDSPLHF.

The chain carries TRBV20-1 and TRBJ1-2; D may be TRBD1 (5 bases). Trimming took 8 bases from V and 6 from J, leaving 19 bases between them. The CDR3 runs 13 residues. Germline V gene lookup returns CDR1 DFQATT and CDR2 SNEGSKA (reference sequence). The CDR3 spells CSCLGRAEDGYTF. The CDR3 DNA is TGCAGTTGCCTAGGCAGGGCGGAAGATGGCTACACCTTC.

The chain has TRBV2 and TRBJ2-5; D gene unclear. Germline CDR1 and CDR2: SNHLY and FYNNEI. The CDR3 consists of 17 residues. V dropped 0 bases and J dropped 0 bases, with 14 bases sitting between them. CDR3 bases: TGTGCCAGCAGTGAAGCGCTTCAACGGCTGTACCAAGAGACCCAGTACTTC. Translating it yields CASSEALQRLYQETQYF.

The V gene is TRBV6-1, the J gene TRBJ2-2; TRBD1 matches 8 bases. J lost 2 bases, V lost 6 bases, and 8 bases had no gene match. This CDR3 spans 16 amino acids. Germline V gives CDR1 MNHNS, CDR2 SASEGT. This CDR3 reads CASRPTGGINTGELFF. The DNA of the CDR3 is TGTGCCAGCAGACCCACAGGGGGGATAAACACCGGGGAGCTGTTTTTT.